This TCR beta chain was sequenced during a study of blood T cell repertoires in COVID-19. Study-wide background: Samples representing acute and convalescent COVID-19 were sourced from the United States, Italy and Spain. T cells, B-cell-depleted T cells, or PBMCs provided the cDNA or gDNA that served as material.

V lost 6 bases and J lost 6; bases outside the gene matches: 10. CDR3 length: 15 residues. Germline values: CDR1 LNHDA, CDR2 SQIVND (reference sequence). Original handling: Reference gene primer amplification in the assay estimated nucleated cell counts. Libraries were prepared by immunoSEQ multiplex PCR; TCRdb keeps only in-frame clonotypes and omits some of them. D and trimming were read from the DNA, whereas the V and J calls and clone size are those reported in that table. This table has roughly 700,000 clones, around 89% appearing once. The sequencing input was peripheral blood. This TCR was sampled from a woman under 30 with acute or convalescent COVID-19. The chain is built from TRBV19 and TRBJ1-1, with 10 bases lining up with TRBD1. CDR3: CASSRPLTGGSEAFF. In nucleotides, the CDR3 is TGTGCCAGTAGCCGACCTCTGACAGGGGGCTCTGAAGCTTTCTTT.